One T cell receptor (beta chain) is described in this entry. The antigen remains unidentified. The data were taken from a study of cytomegalovirus exposure and HLA in healthy donors. The overall study: Later analysis reported that the 95 to 150 validation repertoires shared the platform of the approximately 690 first-cohort repertoires.

Germline loops: CDR1 SGHRS, CDR2 YFSETQ. This CDR3 is 14 amino acids long. V lost 3 bases and J lost 4; bases outside the gene matches: 6. Assay: immunoSEQ multiplex PCR; the TCRdb copy retains only in-frame clones and omits some. In the table there are over 100,000 clones, 88% of which are singletons. Overall study findings and caveats: Among TCR beta chains, those listed as cytomegalovirus-associated numbered some 170. Rare TCR sequences predominated, though certain public TCRs were found in many donors. The authors confirmed in vitro that three CMV-associated chains were specific for CMV antigens.

The origin of this receptor is a woman under 30 in good health and CMV-seropositive. This chain uses TRBV5-1 with TRBJ1-1; TRBD1 agrees at 7 bases. Input material: PBMCs. The CDR3 nucleotides are TGCGCCAGCAGCTCGCGACAGGGTGTCACTGAAGCTTTCTTT. Translated, it gives CASSSRQGVTEAFF. The entire variable domain, with the rest obtained from reference TRBV5-1 and TRBJ1-1, is as follows: KAGVTQTPRYLIKTRGQQVTLSCSPISGHRSVSWYQQTPGQGLQFLFEYFSETQRNKGNFPGRFSGRQFSNSRSEMNVSTLELGDSALYLCASSSRQGVTEAFFGQGTRLTVV.